This TCR beta chain comes out of a study of vaccination and CD4 T cells after COVID-19. Study background: The cells were exposed to overlapping spike peptides originating from SARS-CoV-2, HCoV-NL63, HCoV-OC43 and HCoV-229E for stimulation.

The CDR3 is made up of 14 amino acids. Germline CDR1 DFQATT, CDR2 SNEGSKA (reference sequence). V was trimmed by 6 bases and J by 2 bases, leaving 16 bases between them. Sequenced with the Oncomine TCR Beta short-read assay was DNA taken from cultured CD4+ T cells. TCRdb recomputed calls from the PCR reads with MiXCR, one row per CDR3 protein. The sample has around 10,000 distinct CDR3 sequences, 58% seen once. Treatment described: roughly nine-day PBMC culture with coronavirus spike peptide pools or control peptides (ViraFEST assay). In regard to this clonotype: Its antigen remains unidentified.

The sequencing sample was made of CD4+ T cells from blood, cultured in vitro. The genes are TRBV20-1 and TRBJ1-1; unclear D gene. This clonotype was sampled from a human donor who had recovered from COVID-19. CDR3 sequence: CSAPPVLGNTEAFF. The CDR3 DNA sequence: TGCAGTGCCCCTCCGGTTTTAGGAAACACTGAAGCTTTCTTT.